This T cell receptor beta chain appears in the sequencing data of a study of control samples from healthy donors and cancer patients. Per the germline V gene, CDR1 is ENHRY and CDR2 is SYGVKD. V shed 0 bases and J shed 2 bases, with 14 bases lying between them. This CDR3 region has 17 residues. Data came from immunoSEQ multiplex PCR; TCRdb stores just in-frame clones and leaves some out. The data show over 70,000 clones, approximately 91% seen once. The chain is built from TRBV10-3 and TRBJ1-5; TRBD1 is a possible D gene (5 bases). Sequencing was done on a sample of blood. The receptor comes from a woman in her sixties or seventies in good health. The CDR3 reads CAISESKVGVGNQPQHF. DNA for the CDR3: TGTGCCATCAGTGAGTCGAAGGTAGGGGTTGGCAATCAGCCCCAGCATTTT.